One and the same sample provided the 21 T cell receptor beta chains below, sequenced in a study of blood T cell repertoires in COVID-19. Clones were sequenced by immunoSEQ multiplex PCR, and TCRdb holds only the in-frame ones, with some missing. The sample includes around 350,000 clones, around 86% of them seen just once. The sequenced sample consisted of peripheral blood. The source is a human donor in a cohort sampled during active COVID-19.

This chain joins TRBV6-6 and TRBJ1-1, with 10 bases identical to TRBD1. Germline CDR1 MNHNY, CDR2 SVGAGI (reference sequence). V lost 7 bases and J lost 5; bases outside the gene matches: 13. The CDR3 length is 16 residues. In nucleotides, the CDR3 is TGTGCCAGCATTCCACGGGCGACAGGGGGCGAGACTGAAGCTTTCTTT. Translating it yields CASIPRATGGETEAFF.

The chain employs TRBV5-6 and TRBJ1-1, with 9 bases identical to TRBD1. The CDR3 is 14 residues long. The V gene's germline CDR1 is SGHDT and CDR2 YYEEEE. The V and J ends lost 0 bases and 4 bases, in that order; junction bases with no gene match: 1. CDR3 loop: CASSLVTGGTEAFF. The CDR3 coding sequence is TGTGCCAGCAGCTTGGTGACAGGGGGCACTGAAGCTTTCTTT.

This rearrangement joins TRBV3-1 (or the pseudogene TRBV3-2) to TRBJ2-5; 13 nucleotides line up with TRBD2. The CDR3 spans 15 residues. Germline lookup yields CDR1 LGHDT and CDR2 YNNKEL (reference sequence). Trimming at V came to 1 base and at J to 4 bases, leaving 0 bases not matched to a gene. The CDR3 bases are TGTGCCAGCAGCCAAGGGACTAGCGGGGGAGAGACCCAGTACTTC. Translating gives CASSQGTSGGETQYF.

The chain is built from TRBV6-5 and TRBJ2-7; 9 bases fit TRBD1. The CDR3 length is 15 residues. Per germline, CDR1 MNHEY and CDR2 SVGAGI. The V gene end was trimmed by 4 bases and the J gene end by 4 bases; junction bases not matched to a gene: 8. For the CDR3, the DNA is TGTGCCAGCAGTTCCCCGGACAGGGGTGGATACGAGCAGTACTTC. Translating it yields CASSSPDRGGYEQYF.

The chain employs TRBV7-9 and TRBJ2-7, with D possibly TRBD1 on 5 matching bases. The CDR3 has 14 amino acids. Trimming removed 10 bases from V and 3 bases from J, with 19 bases in between. The V gene's germline CDR1 is SEHNR and CDR2 FQNEAQ (reference sequence). This CDR3 reads CATSRGGSSYEQYF. In nucleotides, the CDR3 is TGTGCCACCTCAAGGGGTGGTAGCAGCTACGAGCAGTACTTC.

The gene calls are TRBV11-2 and TRBJ2-1; tentatively, D is TRBD1 (6 bases). This CDR3 contains 15 residues. From germline, CDR1 is SGHAT and CDR2 FQNNGV. Trimming removed 5 bases from V and 7 bases from J, with 18 bases in between. In nucleotides, the CDR3 is TGTGCCAGCAGCATTACCCGACAGGCGCGGAATGAGCAGTTCTTC. This gives the protein CASSITRQARNEQFF.

The chain couples TRBV9 to TRBJ1-2, with unresolved D. The CDR3 runs 13 residues. In germline, CDR1 is SGDLS, CDR2 YYNGEE. The V end was cut by 2 bases, the J end by 9 bases, with 14 bases between. The CDR3 loop is CASSVGGSGRYTF. CDR3 DNA sequence: TGTGCCAGCAGCGTCGGAGGGTCTGGTCGCTACACCTTC. Full variable domain (remainder filled in from reference TRBV9 and TRBJ1-2): DSGVTQTPKHLITATGQRVTLRCSPRSGDLSVYWYQQSLDQGLQFLIQYYNGEERAKGNILERFSAQQFPDLHSELNLSSLELGDSALYFCASSVGGSGRYTFGSGTRLTVV.

The V gene is TRBV3-1 (or the pseudogene TRBV3-2), the J gene TRBJ2-4; TRBD2 is a possible D gene (7 bases). The germline V and J ends were trimmed by 0 bases and 0 bases, with 18 bases remaining between them. Germline loops: CDR1 LGHDT, CDR2 YNNKEL (reference sequence). The CDR3 has 19 amino acids. The CDR3 sequence: CASSQDIWGGQLAKNIQYF. CDR3 nucleotide sequence: TGTGCCAGCAGCCAAGACATTTGGGGGGGACAACTAGCCAAAAACATTCAGTACTTC.

The J gene is TRBJ1-1, the V gene TRBV28; D is undetermined. Trimming pared 10 bases from V and 7 bases from J, leaving 16 bases between. The germline V gene has CDR1 MDHEN and CDR2 SYDVKM. This CDR3 is 12 amino acids long. In nucleotides, the CDR3 is TGTGCCACCCGGCAGGAAGTAATTGAAGCTTTCTTT. It codes for CATRQEVIEAFF.

The V call is TRBV10-1, the J call TRBJ2-2; 8 nucleotides match TRBD1. Losses at the gene ends were 6 bases for V and 1 base for J; bases not matched to a gene: 13. The CDR3 length is 18 residues. CDR1 is WNHNN, CDR2 SYGVQD, per germline (reference sequence). Written as DNA, the CDR3 is TGCGCCAGCAGCCCTTTATTCCCCGGGACAGGGAACACCGGGGAGCTGTTTTTT. It specifies CASSPLFPGTGNTGELFF.

This clone has just one count. The gene calls are TRBV19 and TRBJ2-7, with 10 bases identical to TRBD1. CDR3 length: 14 amino acids. J lost 5 bases, V lost 6 bases, and 7 bases had no gene match. Germline-derived CDR1 and CDR2 are LNHDA and SQIVND (reference sequence). In nucleotides, the CDR3 is TGTGCCAGTAGCCCAGACAGGGGGCAAGACGAGCAGTACTTC. It encodes CASSPDRGQDEQYF.

The gene calls are TRBV5-1 and TRBJ2-7, with 8 bases aligning to TRBD1. V shed 4 bases, J shed 5 bases, and the junction held 11 bases outside the gene matches. Germline loops: CDR1 SGHRS, CDR2 YFSETQ. This CDR3 has 15 amino acids. CDR3: CASSVTGEGRHEQYF. As DNA, the CDR3 is TGCGCCAGCAGCGTGACAGGGGAAGGTCGCCACGAGCAGTACTTC.

This clone was counted a single time. The rearrangement joins TRBV10-3 to TRBJ1-5; D unresolved. In germline, CDR1 is ENHRY, CDR2 SYGVKD. Trimming left V 3 bases short and J 3 bases short, with 9 bases between. This CDR3 is built from 14 residues. CDR3 DNA sequence: TGTGCCATCAGTGACGCGCGGGTCAATCAGCCCCAGCATTTT. Its protein is CAISDARVNQPQHF.

The CDR3 coding sequence is TGCGCCAGCAGCCAAATGGGCTCGACTGAAGCTTTCTTT. Its translation is CASSQMGSTEAFF. The V call is TRBV4-1, the J call TRBJ1-1; D remains ambiguous. The CDR3 contains 13 residues. In germline, CDR1 is MGHRA, CDR2 YSYEKL. With 2 bases removed from V and 5 bases from J, the gap between germline ends came to 9 bases.

This rearrangement joins TRBV3-1 (or the pseudogene TRBV3-2) to TRBJ2-1; D is ambiguous. Germline CDR1 LGHDT, CDR2 YNNKEL (reference sequence). CDR3 length: 12 amino acids. Trimming cost V 4 bases and J 8 bases, with 9 bases left between them. CDR3 coding DNA: TGTGCCAGCAGCCGAACTGTCGATGAGCAGTTCTTC. This encodes CASSRTVDEQFF.

This clone was seen once. The genes are TRBV5-4 and TRBJ2-1; D not certain. Germline V lookup: CDR1 SGHNT, CDR2 YYREEE (reference sequence). V gave up 1 base and J gave up 1 base, with 9 bases separating them. The length of the CDR3 is 15 residues. CDR3 DNA sequence: TGTGCCAGCAGCTTGTCAGCGTCTTCCTACAATGAGCAGTTCTTC. It specifies CASSLSASSYNEQFF.

The rearrangement joins TRBV7-9 to TRBJ1-5, with 11 bases fitting TRBD1. Germline CDR1 is SEHNR and CDR2 is FQNEAQ (reference sequence). This CDR3 is built from 15 residues. With V trimmed by 5 bases and J by 6 bases, 6 bases remained unmatched. The CDR3 region has the DNA TGTGCCAGCAGCCGCGGACAGGGGGCAGGTCAGCCCCAGCATTTT. The encoded protein is CASSRGQGAGQPQHF.

The chain links TRBV30 to TRBJ2-1; 13 nucleotides agree with TRBD2. The CDR3 loop spans 17 amino acids. Germline trimming cut 2 bases from V and 9 bases from J; bases unmatched to any gene: 13. CDR1 and CDR2 from the germline V gene are GTSNPN and SVGIG (reference sequence). The DNA of the CDR3 is TGTGCCTGGAGTCGTAAACTAGCGGGGGGGCCAAGGGGTGAGCAGTTCTTC. As protein: CAWSRKLAGGPRGEQFF.

The V and J genes are TRBV7-3 and TRBJ2-1; 11 bases are a match to TRBD1. V gave up 4 bases and J gave up 12 bases; unmatched junction bases: 5. The CDR3 consists of 13 residues. Germline-derived CDR1 and CDR2 are SGHTA and FQGTGA. CDR3 sequence: CASSSGTGGRQFF. Here the CDR3 DNA reads TGTGCCAGCAGCTCGGGGACAGGGGGAAGGCAGTTCTTC.

The rearrangement uses TRBV19 and TRBJ2-5; TRBD2 aligns across 7 bases. The CDR3 spans 19 residues. The germline gives CDR1 LNHDA, CDR2 SQIVND (reference sequence). The ends lost 1 base at V and 2 bases at J; junction bases unmatched: 16. This CDR3 reads CASSIGPSWGGGPQETQYF. The CDR3 nucleotides read TGTGCCAGTAGTATAGGCCCTTCATGGGGGGGAGGACCTCAAGAGACCCAGTACTTC.

V usage is TRBV7-9 and J usage is TRBJ2-5; D may be TRBD1 (6 bases). This CDR3 has 15 amino acids. The germline gives CDR1 SEHNR, CDR2 FQNEAQ (reference sequence). Trimming stripped 3 bases from V and 3 bases from J, with 14 bases between. CDR3 in DNA: TGTGCCAGCAGCTTTAGGAACAGGGAAGAAGAGACCCAGTACTTC. This codes for CASSFRNREEETQYF.